This T cell receptor (beta chain) was profiled in a study of cytomegalovirus exposure and HLA in healthy donors. Study-level findings and limits: Generally TCR sequences proved uncommon, though certain public TCRs appeared in numerous donors. Apparent HLA restriction characterized most CMV-associated TCR beta chains in a later analysis.

Researchers ran the PCR with 60 Vbeta and 13 Jbeta primers. Sequencing used immunoSEQ multiplex PCR; TCRdb keeps in-frame clones, though not all of them. This table holds under 200,000 clones, roughly three quarters found once. This CDR3 has 16 residues. After removal of 4 bases from V and 3 bases from J, the junction contained 8 bases not matched to a gene. Germline CDR1 SEHNR, CDR2 FQNEAQ (reference sequence). Unrecorded immune exposure was likely among donors, who were nominally healthy when sampled. For this clone: Its cognate antigen is unknown.

Input material: PBMCs. This chain joins TRBV7-9 and TRBJ2-3, with 9 bases fitting TRBD1. The TCR was taken from a woman between 45 and 60 years old in good health and CMV-seronegative. The CDR3 reads CASSSPGTGWTDTQYF. The DNA for the CDR3 is TGTGCCAGCAGCTCCCCCGGGACAGGGTGGACAGATACGCAGTATTTT. Full variable domain (missing parts from reference TRBV7-9 and TRBJ2-3): DTGVSQNPRHKITKRGQNVTFRCDPISEHNRLYWYRQTLGQGPEFLTYFQNEAQLEKSRLLSDRFSAERPKGSFSTLEIQRTEQGDSAMYLCASSSPGTGWTDTQYFGPGTRLTVL.